One sample yielded the 6 T cell receptor beta chains listed below, sequenced in a study of identical twins listed by TCRdb under 2016. Receptor amplification or capture employed 5' RACE. Sequenced using an Illumina HiSeq 2000. TCRdb reprocessed the public reads (quality trimming at Q25 with fastp, clone calling with MiXCR) and kept in-frame beta chains. Each entry is one CDR3 protein sequence, shown with its most common DNA and genes. Across this sample there are 250,000 or so distinct CDR3 sequences, with 6% to 8% seen only once. The top ten clones comprise 5.4% of the sample. These same data were also listed under a study on yellow fever vaccine responses in identical twins.

The specimen sequenced was CD8+ T cells sorted from blood. These receptors came from a woman between 18 and 30 years old in good health.

There are a few counts of this clonotype. This chain connects TRBV5-1 to TRBJ2-1, with D tentatively TRBD2 (5 bases). The CDR3 consists of 15 residues. The germline gives CDR1 SGHRS, CDR2 YFSETQ. The ends were cut back, 6 bases at V and 1 base at J, with 14 bases in the middle. DNA of the CDR3: TGCGCCAGCATGTCGCGGGCCTATTCCTACAATGAGCAGTTCTTC. This gives the protein CASMSRAYSYNEQFF.

This chain joins TRBV2 and TRBJ2-3, with 8 bases that match TRBD1. Trimming removed 9 bases from V and 1 base from J; junction bases left unmatched: 9. The CDR3 has 15 amino acids. Germline CDR1 reads SNHLY; CDR2 reads FYNNEI. The CDR3 loop reads CARTQGESRTDTQYF. The CDR3 nucleotides are TGTGCCAGGACACAGGGGGAGAGTCGCACAGATACGCAGTATTTT.

This clonotype was seen repeatedly, ten times or more. The chain is built from TRBV20-1 and TRBJ2-1; the match to TRBD2 covers 12 bases. V lost 6 bases to trimming and J lost 6 bases; unmatched junction nucleotides: 9. The CDR3 runs to 15 residues. Looked up from germline, CDR1 is DFQATT and CDR2 is SNEGSKA (reference sequence). The chain's CDR3 is CSALAGGHGGNEQFF. The CDR3 DNA sequence: TGCAGTGCCCTAGCGGGAGGGCATGGGGGCAATGAGCAGTTCTTC.

This chain uses TRBV2 with TRBJ2-7; 9 positions match TRBD2. This CDR3 is built from 17 residues. Germline-derived CDR1 and CDR2 are SNHLY and FYNNEI. The V gene end was trimmed by 8 bases and the J gene end by 4 bases; junction bases not matched to a gene: 18. DNA for the CDR3: TGTGCCAGCTTAAATAGCGGGAGATTTTTTTCGGGGTACGAGCAGTACTTC. The encoded protein is CASLNSGRFFSGYEQYF.

A few counts support this clonotype. The rearrangement joins TRBV11-3 to TRBJ2-2; 7 positions agree with TRBD1. V was pared by 6 bases and J by 7 bases, with 8 bases of the junction left unmatched. Germline-derived CDR1 and CDR2 are SGHNT and YENEEA. The length of the CDR3 is 14 residues. Written as DNA, the CDR3 is TGTGCCAGCAGGCCCTCAGGGGGAGTCGGGGAGCTGTTTTTT. The encoded protein is CASRPSGGVGELFF.

Only a few counts were recorded for this clonotype. The chain employs TRBV20-1 and TRBJ2-1; 10 bases fit TRBD1. J was trimmed by 7 bases and V by 4 bases; bases with no gene match: 10. The CDR3 totals 15 residues. Germline V gives CDR1 DFQATT, CDR2 SNEGSKA (reference sequence). The DNA of the CDR3 is TGCAGTGCTACCCAAGATGGGACAGGGGTAAATGAGCAGTTCTTC. This gives the protein CSATQDGTGVNEQFF.